A selection of T cell receptor beta chains follows, all from one sample in a study of blood T cell repertoires in COVID-19. The repertoire was sequenced with immunoSEQ multiplex PCR; TCRdb's copy has only in-frame clones and lacks some. This table has 300,000 or so clones, 87% appearing once. Material: peripheral blood. The receptors shown here come from a woman in her thirties or forties who had recovered from COVID-19. The CDR3 runs from the conserved cysteine through the conserved F or W. Each record gives: D gene, V gene, J gene, clone size, CDR3 length, CDR3 protein, CDR3 DNA. D genes are given only for firm matches. The listing skips clone size in some rows; elsewhere it reads once, few, many or a size class.

D: TRBD1; V: TRBV7-2; J: TRBJ1-2; size: .; length: 13; CDR3: CASSFDRAYGYTF; DNA: TGTGCCAGCAGCTTCGACAGGGCCTATGGCTACACCTTC
D: .; V: TRBV2; J: TRBJ1-2; size: .; length: 15; CDR3: CASSEGYTANYGYTF; DNA: TGTGCCAGCAGTGAAGGGTACACAGCTAACTATGGCTACACCTTC
D: .; V: TRBV9; J: TRBJ1-3; size: .; length: 19; CDR3: CASSPSTAGILASGNTIYF; DNA: TGTGCCAGCAGCCCTTCAACTGCGGGGATTTTAGCCTCTGGAAACACCATATATTTT
D: TRBD2; V: TRBV3-1/TRBV3-2; J: TRBJ2-1; size: .; length: 16; CDR3: CASSPSTSGGYNEQFF; DNA: TGTGCCAGCAGCCCGTCGACTAGCGGGGGGTACAATGAGCAGTTCTTC
D: .; V: TRBV7-6; J: TRBJ2-7; size: .; length: 13; CDR3: CASSLILTNEQYF; DNA: TGTGCCAGCAGCTTAATTCTGACAAACGAGCAGTACTTC
D: .; V: TRBV7-9; J: TRBJ1-1; size: .; length: 14; CDR3: CASSWGGRRTEAFF; DNA: TGTGCCAGCAGCTGGGGAGGGCGCCGAACTGAAGCTTTCTTT
D: .; V: TRBV7-2; J: TRBJ2-1; size: .; length: 12; CDR3: CASRETYNEQFF; DNA: TGTGCCAGCAGGGAGACCTACAATGAGCAGTTCTTC
D: TRBD1; V: TRBV19; J: TRBJ1-1; size: .; length: 14; CDR3: CASRGQGKNTEAFF; DNA: TGTGCCAGTCGAGGACAGGGGAAGAACACTGAAGCTTTCTTT
D: .; V: TRBV29-1; J: TRBJ1-4; size: .; length: 14; CDR3: CSVELGARNEKLFF; DNA: TGCAGCGTTGAATTGGGGGCGCGGAATGAAAAACTGTTTTTT
D: TRBD1; V: TRBV19; J: TRBJ1-6; size: .; length: 14; CDR3: CASSTRQGDSPLHF; DNA: TGTGCCAGTAGTACCCGACAGGGGGATTCACCCCTCCACTTT
D: TRBD1; V: TRBV7-3; J: TRBJ1-1; size: .; length: 15; CDR3: CASSPQGRLDTEAFF; DNA: TGTGCCAGCAGCCCACAGGGGCGCCTGGACACTGAAGCTTTCTTT
D: .; V: TRBV10-3; J: TRBJ1-3; size: .; length: 16; CDR3: CAISEFGEGIRNTIYF; DNA: TGTGCCATCAGTGAGTTTGGGGAGGGAATCCGAAACACCATATATTTT
D: TRBD1; V: TRBV6-2/TRBV6-3; J: TRBJ1-5; size: .; length: 16; CDR3: CASSSDRDRGHQPQHF; DNA: TGTGCCAGCAGCTCCGACCGGGACAGGGGGCATCAGCCCCAGCATTTT
D: .; V: TRBV7-7; J: TRBJ2-7; size: many; length: 13; CDR3: CASSLGTFNEQYF; DNA: TGTGCTAGCAGCTTAGGGACTTTCAACGAGCAGTACTTC
D: .; V: TRBV6-1; J: TRBJ1-2; size: .; length: 12; CDR3: CASTVRDYGYTF; DNA: TGTGCCAGCACCGTGAGGGACTATGGCTACACCTTC
D: .; V: TRBV12-5; J: TRBJ2-5; size: .; length: 17; CDR3: CASGLVRIHSYQETQYF; DNA: TGTGCTAGTGGTTTGGTACGGATCCACAGCTACCAAGAGACCCAGTACTTC
D: .; V: TRBV19; J: TRBJ1-6; size: .; length: 16; CDR3: CASSITAFWDNSPLHF; DNA: TGTGCCAGTAGTATTACAGCCTTCTGGGATAATTCACCCCTCCACTTT
D: TRBD2; V: TRBV7-3; J: TRBJ2-1; size: .; length: 15; CDR3: CASSLRLAGGNEQFF; DNA: TGTGCCAGCAGCTTGCGACTAGCGGGGGGAAATGAGCAGTTCTTC
D: .; V: TRBV12-3/TRBV12-4; J: TRBJ1-2; size: .; length: 13; CDR3: CASSPIRLNGYTF; DNA: TGTGCCAGCAGCCCAATACGACTAAATGGCTACACCTTC
D: TRBD1; V: TRBV25-1; J: TRBJ2-7; size: .; length: 13; CDR3: CASNRQGSDEQYF; DNA: TGTGCCAGCAACAGACAGGGCTCGGACGAGCAGTACTTC
D: TRBD2; V: TRBV7-3; J: TRBJ2-3; size: .; length: 16; CDR3: CASSEGLAGGTDTQYF; DNA: TGTGCCAGCAGCGAGGGACTAGCGGGCGGCACAGATACGCAGTATTTT
D: .; V: TRBV2; J: TRBJ1-4; size: once; length: 18; CDR3: CASSPPLRVLWTNEKLFF; DNA: TGTGCCAGCAGTCCTCCTCTCCGGGTCCTTTGGACTAATGAAAAACTGTTTTTT
D: .; V: TRBV5-1; J: TRBJ1-1; size: .; length: 15; CDR3: CASSLEAGLNTEAFF; DNA: TGCGCCAGCAGCTTGGAGGCAGGGCTGAACACTGAAGCTTTCTTT